A selection of T cell receptor beta chains follows, all from one sample in a study of blood T cells in healthy people across ages. TCRdb re-derived calls from the 5' RACE reads in MiXCR, one entry per CDR3 protein. The data contain about 970,000 distinct CDR3 sequences, around 54% of them singletons. Sequencing was performed on blood. Receptors originate from an older woman in good health. Each CDR3 is given with its conserved first and last residue. A D gene is named only where the DNA matches it firmly. Some rows have no size entry. The others give once, few or many, or a class for an expanded clone.

clone size	V gene	D gene	J gene	CDR3 protein	CDR3 DNA
NA	TRBV4-1	NA	TRBJ1-2	CASSQTGTHGYTF	TGCGCCAGCAGCCAAACAGGGACGCATGGCTACACCTTC
once	TRBV21-1	NA	TRBJ2-7	CASSKADRNIPDAYEQYF	TGTGCCAGCAGCAAAGCCGACAGAAACATTCCTGATGCCTACGAGCAGTACTTC
NA	TRBV28	NA	TRBJ1-2	CASTTGFSYGYTF	TGTGCCAGCACCACAGGGTTCAGCTATGGCTACACCTTC
NA	TRBV7-2	NA	TRBJ2-3	CASSYRASADTQYF	TGTGCCAGCAGCTACAGAGCTAGCGCAGATACGCAGTATTTT
few	TRBV10-3	NA	TRBJ2-7	CAISDRAGPSYEQYF	TGTGCCATCAGTGATCGGGCGGGGCCTTCCTACGAGCAGTACTTC
NA	TRBV6-6	TRBD1	TRBJ1-1	CASSYQGGARAFF	TGTGCCAGCAGCTACCAGGGGGGGGCTAGAGCTTTCTTT
few	TRBV10-3	NA	TRBJ2-7	CAIRRGRQSYEQYF	TGTGCCATCAGGAGGGGGAGACAGTCCTACGAGCAGTACTTC
NA	TRBV20-1	NA	TRBJ2-3	CSARASSGVFFGDTQYF	TGCAGTGCCAGAGCCTCTAGTGGGGTTTTTTTTGGGGATACGCAGTATTTT
NA	TRBV3-1	TRBD2	TRBJ2-7	CASGRQRLAGRVAYEQYF	TGTGCCAGCGGCCGCCAACGACTAGCGGGCCGTGTAGCGTACGAGCAGTACTTC
few	TRBV12-3/TRBV12-4	TRBD2	TRBJ2-3	CASNQRLAGGVADTQYF	TGTGCCAGCAACCAGAGACTAGCGGGAGGGGTCGCAGATACGCAGTATTTT
few	TRBV28	NA	TRBJ1-5	CASSLSLQGQPQHF	TGTGCCAGCAGTTTATCGCTCCAGGGTCAGCCCCAGCATTTT
NA	TRBV11-2	NA	TRBJ2-7	CASSPVGYEQYF	TGTGCCAGCAGCCCAGTGGGGTACGAGCAGTACTTC
NA	TRBV6-5	NA	TRBJ1-5	CASNGGYNQPQHF	TGTGCCAGCAATGGGGGCTACAATCAGCCCCAGCATTTT
once	TRBV9	NA	TRBJ2-1	CASSIGQSSYNEQFF	TGTGCCAGCAGCATCGGACAGAGCTCCTACAATGAGCAGTTCTTC
once	TRBV27	NA	TRBJ2-7	CASSSGPRQAIDEQYF	TGTGCCAGCAGTTCCGGCCCCCGACAGGCCATAGACGAGCAGTACTTC
NA	TRBV30	NA	TRBJ1-2	CAWSGQRTAINYGYTF	TGTGCCTGGAGCGGGCAACGGACCGCCATTAACTATGGCTACACCTTC
NA	TRBV20-1	NA	TRBJ2-1	CSARRGPANGGGNEQFF	TGCAGTGCTAGGAGGGGGCCCGCTAACGGTGGGGGGAATGAGCAGTTCTTC
many	TRBV20-1	TRBD1	TRBJ1-2	CSAAPPGQGKIYGYTF	TGCAGTGCTGCACCACCCGGACAGGGGAAAATCTATGGCTACACCTTC
NA	TRBV7-9	NA	TRBJ2-7	CASSAGQGRRRLAVEQYF	TGTGCCAGCAGCGCAGGACAGGGCCGTAGGAGACTAGCAGTCGAGCAGTACTTC
NA	TRBV12-3/TRBV12-4	TRBD2	TRBJ2-7	CASSQAGEPYEQYF	TGTGCCAGCAGCCAAGCGGGGGAACCCTACGAGCAGTACTTC
NA	TRBV10-3	NA	TRBJ1-5	CATHQDRNQPQHF	TGTGCCACACACCAGGATCGCAATCAGCCCCAGCATTTT
NA	TRBV7-9	NA	TRBJ2-3	CASSPVTLGLSTDTQYF	TGTGCCAGCAGCCCCGTGACGCTAGGATTATCCACAGATACGCAGTATTTT
NA	TRBV20-1	NA	TRBJ1-6	CSARLGVGNSPLHF	TGCAGTGCTAGACTAGGGGTTGGGAATTCACCCCTCCACTTT
NA	TRBV5-1	NA	TRBJ2-3	CASSHQKDGNIDTQYF	TGCGCCAGCAGCCACCAAAAGGACGGGAACATAGATACGCAGTATTTT
NA	TRBV9	TRBD1	TRBJ2-7	CASSVANRGPFEQYF	TGTGCCAGCAGCGTAGCCAACAGGGGGCCCTTCGAGCAGTACTTC
few	TRBV13	TRBD1	TRBJ1-5	CASSSRDSSNQPQHF	TGTGCCAGCAGCTCAAGGGACAGTAGCAATCAGCCCCAGCATTTT
few	TRBV10-3	TRBD2	TRBJ2-3	CAISSGRSTDTQYF	TGTGCCATCAGTAGCGGGAGAAGCACAGATACGCAGTATTTT
NA	TRBV11-2	TRBD2	TRBJ2-7	CASSLVVSREGIEQYF	TGTGCCAGCAGCTTAGTTGTTTCGCGGGAGGGGATCGAGCAGTACTTC
few	TRBV7-2	NA	TRBJ2-7	CASSPQGFSPYEQYF	TGTGCCAGCAGCCCCCAGGGTTTTTCCCCCTACGAGCAGTACTTC
few	TRBV20-1	TRBD1	TRBJ1-2	CSVPIHRGNYGYTF	TGCAGTGTCCCAATCCACAGGGGAAACTATGGCTACACCTTC
few	TRBV7-2	NA	TRBJ2-7	CASSLGSLGAGEQYF	TGTGCCAGCAGCTTAGGATCCCTGGGGGCAGGTGAGCAGTACTTC